Presented here are 7 T cell receptor beta chains from one specimen sequenced in a study of shared clonotypes between healthy human individuals. The data were produced by immunoSEQ multiplex PCR, yet TCRdb's version contains in-frame clones alone and is incomplete. The sample lists 1,100,000 or so clones, more than 75% occurring once. Specimen: memory CD4+ T cells from PBMCs. Indicated subset: CD45RA-negative fraction. The receptors here all came from a man between 18 and 35 years old in good health. Some clones in this sample may be carry-over from other donors' samples.

This chain joins TRBV28 and TRBJ2-5; a weak D match, TRBD1 (5 bases). The CDR3 loop spans 15 amino acids. Looked up from germline, CDR1 is MDHEN and CDR2 is SYDVKM. With 4 bases removed from V and 2 bases from J, the gap between germline ends came to 14 bases. DNA for the CDR3: TGTGCCAGCAGTTCCCCCGCAGGGCTACAAGAGACCCAGTACTTC. Translating it yields CASSSPAGLQETQYF.

The gene calls are TRBV5-1 and TRBJ2-5; D perhaps matches TRBD1 (6 bases). CDR1 is SGHRS and CDR2 is YFSETQ in the germline V gene. Trimming took off 4 bases at V and 5 bases at J, with 9 bases between the two ends. The CDR3 extends over 12 amino acids. In DNA, the CDR3 is TGCGCCAGCAGCGGCCAGGGGGAGACCCAGTACTTC. Translating gives CASSGQGETQYF. Variable domain in full (rest from reference TRBV5-1 and TRBJ2-5): KAGVTQTPRYLIKTRGQQVTLSCSPISGHRSVSWYQQTPGQGLQFLFEYFSETQRNKGNFPGRFSGRQFSNSRSEMNVSTLELGDSALYLCASSGQGETQYFGPGTRLLVL.

The chain has TRBV5-1 and TRBJ1-5; 7 bases are a match to TRBD1. The CDR3 spans 15 residues. Germline CDR1 is SGHRS and CDR2 is YFSETQ. The trim removed 3 bases at V and 5 bases at J, leaving 8 bases unmatched. Here the CDR3 reads CASSWTGTADQPQHF. CDR3 bases: TGCGCCAGCAGCTGGACCGGGACAGCAGATCAGCCCCAGCATTTT. The full variable domain, in which reference TRBV5-1 and TRBJ1-5 provide the parts outside the CDR3, is KAGVTQTPRYLIKTRGQQVTLSCSPISGHRSVSWYQQTPGQGLQFLFEYFSETQRNKGNFPGRFSGRQFSNSRSEMNVSTLELGDSALYLCASSWTGTADQPQHFGDGTRLSIL.

The rearrangement uses TRBV4-1 and TRBJ2-1; the match to TRBD2 covers 9 bases. This CDR3 comprises 13 residues. Germline CDR1 and CDR2: MGHRA and YSYEKL. V was clipped by 6 bases and J by 4 bases; unmatched bases: 1. CDR3 amino acids: CASRAGGYNEQFF. The DNA of the CDR3 is TGCGCCAGCAGGGCGGGAGGGTACAATGAGCAGTTCTTC.

The rearrangement joins TRBV10-3 to TRBJ2-3, with D unresolved. Trimming left V 7 bases short and J 4 bases short, with 12 bases between. The CDR3 totals 13 residues. CDR1 and CDR2 (germline): ENHRY, SYGVKD. CDR3 DNA sequence: TGTGCCATCACCCGGACCAAGGCAGATACGCAGTATTTT. Translation gives CAITRTKADTQYF.

This clone was seen a single time. The V gene is TRBV6-1, the J gene TRBJ2-2, with 7 bases lining up with TRBD1. J was trimmed by 2 bases and V by 5 bases; bases with no gene match: 5. Looked up from germline, CDR1 is MNHNS and CDR2 is SASEGT. The length of the CDR3 is 15 residues. The CDR3 bases are TGTGCCAGCAGTTCCGACAGGGCCAACACCGGGGAGCTGTTTTTT. It specifies CASSSDRANTGELFF.

The DNA for the CDR3 is TGTGCCAGCAGTTACACGACAGGGACCTTGGAGACCCAGTACTTC. The encoded protein is CASSYTTGTLETQYF. The chain recombines TRBV2 with TRBJ2-5; 7 bases match TRBD1. The CDR3 length is 15 residues. The germline V gene has CDR1 SNHLY and CDR2 FYNNEI. Trimming cost V 5 bases and J 5 bases; bases outside gene matches: 11.